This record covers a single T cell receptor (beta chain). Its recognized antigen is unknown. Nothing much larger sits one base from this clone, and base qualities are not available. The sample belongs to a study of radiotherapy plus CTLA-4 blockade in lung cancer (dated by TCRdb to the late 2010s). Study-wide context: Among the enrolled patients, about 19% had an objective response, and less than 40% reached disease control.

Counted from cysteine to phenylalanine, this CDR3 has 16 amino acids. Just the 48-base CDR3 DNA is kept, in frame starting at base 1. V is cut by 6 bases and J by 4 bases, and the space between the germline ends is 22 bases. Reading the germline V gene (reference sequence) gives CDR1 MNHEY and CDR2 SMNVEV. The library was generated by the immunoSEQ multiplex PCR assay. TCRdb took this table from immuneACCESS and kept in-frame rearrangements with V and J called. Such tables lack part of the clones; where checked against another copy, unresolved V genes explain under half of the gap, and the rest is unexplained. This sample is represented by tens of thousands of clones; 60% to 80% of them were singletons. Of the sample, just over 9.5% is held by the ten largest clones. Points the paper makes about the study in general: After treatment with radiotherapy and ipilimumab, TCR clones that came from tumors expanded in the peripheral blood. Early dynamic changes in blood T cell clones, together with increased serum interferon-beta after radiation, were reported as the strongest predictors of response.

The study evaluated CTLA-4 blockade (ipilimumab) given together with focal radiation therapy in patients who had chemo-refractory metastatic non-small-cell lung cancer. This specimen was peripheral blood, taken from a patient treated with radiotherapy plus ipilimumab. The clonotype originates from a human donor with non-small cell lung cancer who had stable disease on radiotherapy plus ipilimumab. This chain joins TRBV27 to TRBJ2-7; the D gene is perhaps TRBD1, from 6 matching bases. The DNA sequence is TGTGCCAGCAGACTAACAGGGACCCCCGTTAGTTACGAGCAGTACTTC. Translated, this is CASRLTGTPVSYEQYF.